Each of the 9 T cell receptor beta chains below was sequenced from the same sample in a study of shared clonotypes between healthy human individuals. Using immunoSEQ multiplex PCR, the repertoire was profiled, and TCRdb retains in-frame clones only, with some absent. This sample has hundreds of thousands of clones; 85% to 95% occur once, and the top ten carry about 0.11%. The naive CD8 fraction comprised CD45RO-negative cells positively selected for CCR7 and excluded terminally differentiated effector memory CD45RA+ cells. The sequenced sample was naive CD8+ T cells sorted from blood. The receptors shown here come from a woman between 25 and 40 years old in good health.

The V gene is TRBV7-9, the J gene TRBJ1-1; no clear D. CDR3 length: 15 amino acids. Between the trimmed V and J ends, which lost 5 bases and 1 base, there was a span of 14 bases. Germline CDR1 reads SEHNR; CDR2 reads FQNEAQ (reference sequence). The CDR3 DNA reads TGTGCCAGCAGCCCAGGTACGCCAGGGAACACTGAAGCTTTCTTT. Translation: CASSPGTPGNTEAFF.

This chain uses TRBV28 with TRBJ1-5; perhaps TRBD1 as D (5 bases). Germline V gene lookup returns CDR1 MDHEN and CDR2 SYDVKM. V lost 2 bases and J lost 7, with 15 bases in between. This CDR3 comprises 15 residues. CDR3 amino acids: CASSLGDGHRQPQHF. The DNA of the CDR3 is TGTGCCAGCAGTTTAGGGGACGGGCATCGGCAGCCCCAGCATTTT.

J is TRBJ1-2 and V is TRBV27; D not resolved. V gave up 0 bases and J gave up 5 bases, with 13 bases separating them. Germline lookup yields CDR1 MNHEY and CDR2 SMNVEV (reference sequence). The CDR3 extends over 15 amino acids. CDR3 sequence (DNA): TGTGCCAGCAGTTTATCGGCGAGTTTTTTTTATGGCTACACCTTC. Translation gives CASSLSASFFYGYTF.

The chain recombines TRBV27 with TRBJ2-4, with 7 bases fitting TRBD2. The ends lost 6 bases at V and 8 bases at J; junction bases unmatched: 4. Germline loops: CDR1 MNHEY, CDR2 SMNVEV (reference sequence). CDR3 length: 12 residues. In DNA form, the CDR3 reads TGTGCCAGCAGCTCCAGCGGGGACATTCAGTACTTC. Translating gives CASSSSGDIQYF.

Comments on this clone: This same CDR3 is encoded by further DNA sequences in the sample. The rearrangement links TRBV9 to TRBJ2-3; D gene uncertain. Per germline, CDR1 SGDLS and CDR2 YYNGEE. The CDR3 is 14 amino acids. Trimming took 3 bases from V and 0 from J, leaving 8 bases between them. The CDR3 protein is CASSATGSTDTQYF. The CDR3 DNA reads as TGTGCCAGCAGCGCCACCGGGAGCACAGATACGCAGTATTTT. The full variable domain, rest sourced from reference TRBV9 and TRBJ2-3, is DSGVTQTPKHLITATGQRVTLRCSPRSGDLSVYWYQQSLDQGLQFLIQYYNGEERAKGNILERFSAQQFPDLHSELNLSSLELGDSALYFCASSATGSTDTQYFGPGTRLTVL.

The V call is TRBV4-1, the J call TRBJ1-4; TRBD1 is a possible D gene (5 bases). This CDR3 spans 18 amino acids. The germline gives CDR1 MGHRA, CDR2 YSYEKL. V lost 0 bases and J lost 7, with 21 bases in between. CDR3 nucleotides: TGCGCCAGCAGCCAAGATCCAGGCGGGGGGGGGTTTACTGAAAAACTGTTTTTT. Translated, it gives CASSQDPGGGGFTEKLFF.

The chain uses TRBV5-6 and TRBJ2-7; D tentatively fits TRBD1 or TRBD2 (5 bases each). From germline, CDR1 is SGHDT and CDR2 YYEEEE. This CDR3 has 16 amino acids. Trimming removed 0 bases from V and 5 bases from J, with 18 bases in between. CDR3 nucleotides: TGTGCCAGCAGCTTGGAGCTAAGCGCAGGGCGGGACGAGCAGTACTTC. Its protein product is CASSLELSAGRDEQYF.

The V gene is TRBV6-6, the J gene TRBJ2-7; 9 nucleotides line up with TRBD1. Trimming cost V 8 bases and J 1 base; bases outside gene matches: 9. The CDR3 consists of 15 residues. CDR1 is MNHNY, CDR2 SVGAGI, per germline (reference sequence). The CDR3 is CASLQGQGLSYEQYF. The CDR3, as DNA: TGTGCCAGCCTTCAGGGACAGGGATTATCCTACGAGCAGTACTTC.

V usage is TRBV29-1 and J usage is TRBJ2-1; 8 bases are shared with TRBD2. V lost 7 bases to trimming and J lost 1 base; unmatched junction nucleotides: 9. The CDR3 is made up of 15 amino acids. The V gene's germline CDR1 is SQVTM and CDR2 ANQGSEA. The CDR3 nucleotides are TGCAGCGCGGTACTAGCGGCCCATTCCTACAATGAGCAGTTCTTC. It specifies CSAVLAAHSYNEQFF.